This record covers a single TCR beta chain. Its antigen is currently unknown. The data were taken from a study of beta chain features in type 1 diabetes. The study, taken as a whole, reports: VDJ junctions from patients with type 1 diabetes contained fewer insertions and more deletions. Type 1 diabetes patients showed a moderate but significant shortening of TCRB CDR3s in all four CD4+ subsets.

Investigators reverse transcribed all isolated RNA, so they sequenced expressed TCRB transcripts. Generated by immunoSEQ multiplex PCR, the TCRdb table keeps only in-frame clones and is missing some. In the table there are around 250,000 clones, approximately 20% of which are singletons. The CDR3 sequence is 14 residues long. Germline CDR1 is SGHTA and CDR2 is FQGNSA. V lost 5 bases, J lost 0 bases, and 8 bases lay in between. This clonotype was obtained from a woman in her thirties or forties with type 1 diabetes. The sample taken for sequencing was naive CD4+ T cells from blood. The V gene is TRBV7-2, the J gene TRBJ1-3; D ambiguous. The CDR3, as DNA: TGTGCCAGCAGCCACGGGAGCTCTGGAAACACCATATATTTT. Protein sequence: CASSHGSSGNTIYF.